The 4 T cell receptor beta chains below all came from one sample that was sequenced in a study of cytomegalovirus exposure and HLA in healthy donors. A multiplex PCR was run with 60 Vbeta primers and 13 Jbeta primers. This table comes from immunoSEQ multiplex PCR, and its TCRdb copy is limited to in-frame clones, with some not included. The table lists roughly 140,000 clones, around 73% of them singletons. Specimen: PBMCs. The receptor set was obtained from a human donor in good health.

The chain recombines TRBV6-1 with TRBJ2-5; TRBD1 matches 12 bases. The J call is doubtful: the DNA matches TRBJ2-7 better. The CDR3 consists of 16 residues. Germline V gives CDR1 MNHNS, CDR2 SASEGT. This chain's CDR3 is CASSETGTGGFDEQYF. DNA for the CDR3: TGTGCCAGCAGTGAAACTGGGACAGGGGGCTTCGACGAGCAGTACTTC.

This sequence joins TRBV5-1 and TRBJ1-1, with 7 bases aligning to TRBD1. This CDR3 region has 17 residues. V lost 0 bases, J lost 1 base, and 9 bases stayed unmatched. Germline lookup yields CDR1 SGHRS and CDR2 YFSETQ. The CDR3 sequence: CASSLAGRGVTNTEAFF. The CDR3 DNA is TGCGCCAGCAGCTTGGCCGGCAGGGGGGTGACGAACACTGAAGCTTTCTTT.

V is TRBV11-3 and J is TRBJ2-7, with 7 bases fitting TRBD1. The germline V gene encodes CDR1 SGHNT and CDR2 YENEEA. V lost 4 bases to trimming and J lost 3 bases; unmatched junction nucleotides: 6. The CDR3 sequence is 14 residues long. CDR3 sequence (DNA): TGTGCCAGCAGCTCGATGGACAGGATCTACGAGCAGTACTTC. Protein product: CASSSMDRIYEQYF. The variable domain in full, with the rest retrieved from reference TRBV11-3 and TRBJ2-7, is EAGVVQSPRYKIIEKKQPVAFWCNPISGHNTLYWYLQNLGQGPELLIRYENEEAVDDSQLPKDRFSAERLKGVDSTLKIQPAELGDSAVYLCASSSMDRIYEQYFGPGTRLTVT.

The chain joins TRBV5-4 to TRBJ1-1; no clear D. This CDR3 is built from 12 residues. Germline CDR1 SGHNT, CDR2 YYREEE (reference sequence). The ends were cut back, 1 base at V and 3 bases at J, with 4 bases in the middle. The CDR3 is CASSLFDTEAFF. CDR3 DNA: TGTGCCAGCAGCTTGTTCGACACTGAAGCTTTCTTT.